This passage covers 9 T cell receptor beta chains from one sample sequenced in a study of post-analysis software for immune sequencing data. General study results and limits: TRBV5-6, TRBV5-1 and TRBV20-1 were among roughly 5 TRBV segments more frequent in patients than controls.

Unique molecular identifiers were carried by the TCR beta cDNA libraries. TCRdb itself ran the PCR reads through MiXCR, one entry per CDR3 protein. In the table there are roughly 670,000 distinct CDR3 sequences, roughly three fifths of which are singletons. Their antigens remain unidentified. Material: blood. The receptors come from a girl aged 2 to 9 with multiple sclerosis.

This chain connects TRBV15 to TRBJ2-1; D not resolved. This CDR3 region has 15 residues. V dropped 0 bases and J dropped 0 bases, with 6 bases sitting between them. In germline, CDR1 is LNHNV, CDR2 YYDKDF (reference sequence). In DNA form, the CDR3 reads TGTGCCACCAGCAGAGACGAGAGCTCCTACAATGAGCAGTTCTTC. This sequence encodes CATSRDESSYNEQFF. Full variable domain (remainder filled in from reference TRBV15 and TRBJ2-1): DAMVIQNPRYQVTQFGKPVTLSCSQTLNHNVMYWYQQKSSQAPKLLFHYYDKDFNNEADTPDNFQSRRPNTSFCFLDIRSPGLGDTAMYLCATSRDESSYNEQFFGPGTRLTVL.

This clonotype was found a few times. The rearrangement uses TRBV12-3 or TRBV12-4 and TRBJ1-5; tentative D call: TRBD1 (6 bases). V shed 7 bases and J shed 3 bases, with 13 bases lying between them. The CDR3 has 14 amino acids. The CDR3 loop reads CASTPGQTNQPQHF. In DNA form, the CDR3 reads TGTGCCAGCACCCCTGGACAGACCAATCAGCCCCAGCATTTT.

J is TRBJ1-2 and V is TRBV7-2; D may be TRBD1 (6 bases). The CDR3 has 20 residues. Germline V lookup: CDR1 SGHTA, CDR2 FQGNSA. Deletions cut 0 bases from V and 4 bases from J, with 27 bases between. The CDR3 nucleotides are TGTGCCAGCAGCTTAGCTTACAGGGTTGAAACTCTATATACCCTCTATGGCTACACCTTC. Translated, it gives CASSLAYRVETLYTLYGYTF.

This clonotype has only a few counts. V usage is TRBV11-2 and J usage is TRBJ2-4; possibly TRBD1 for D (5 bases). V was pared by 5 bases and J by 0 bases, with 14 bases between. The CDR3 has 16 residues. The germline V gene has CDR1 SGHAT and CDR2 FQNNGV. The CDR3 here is CASSPRTRLAKNIQYF. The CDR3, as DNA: TGTGCCAGCAGCCCCAGGACACGCTTAGCCAAAAACATTCAGTACTTC.

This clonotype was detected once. CDR3 coding DNA: TGCGCCAGCAGTACGTACCGGGACACTGAAGCTTTCTTT. This sequence encodes CASSTYRDTEAFF. The chain combines TRBV5-1 with TRBJ1-1, with D uncertain. The CDR3 consists of 13 residues. Trimming took off 5 bases at V and 3 bases at J, with 11 bases between the two ends. Germline V CDR1 and CDR2: SGHRS, YFSETQ.

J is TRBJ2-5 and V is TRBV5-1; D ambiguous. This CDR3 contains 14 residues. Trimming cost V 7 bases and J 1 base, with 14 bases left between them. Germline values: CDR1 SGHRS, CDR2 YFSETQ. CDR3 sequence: CASRAGTAQETQYF. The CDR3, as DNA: TGCGCCAGCCGGGCCGGAACAGCCCAAGAGACCCAGTACTTC.

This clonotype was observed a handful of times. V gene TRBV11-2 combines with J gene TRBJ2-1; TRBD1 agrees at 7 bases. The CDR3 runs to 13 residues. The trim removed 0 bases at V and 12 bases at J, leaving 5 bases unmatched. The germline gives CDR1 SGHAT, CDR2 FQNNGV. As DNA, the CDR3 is TGTGCCAGCAGCTTAGAGATACAGGGGAGGCAGTTCTTC. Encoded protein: CASSLEIQGRQFF.

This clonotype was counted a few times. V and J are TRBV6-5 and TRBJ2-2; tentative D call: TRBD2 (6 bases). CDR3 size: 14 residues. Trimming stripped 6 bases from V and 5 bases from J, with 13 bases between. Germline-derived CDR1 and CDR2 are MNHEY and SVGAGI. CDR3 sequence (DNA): TGTGCCAGCAGGATGGAGGGCGAGACCGGGGAGCTGTTTTTT. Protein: CASRMEGETGELFF.

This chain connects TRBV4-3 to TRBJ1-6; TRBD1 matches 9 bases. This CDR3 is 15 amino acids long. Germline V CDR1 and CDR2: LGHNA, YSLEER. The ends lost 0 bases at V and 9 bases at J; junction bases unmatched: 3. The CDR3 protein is CASSQEGTGPSPLHF. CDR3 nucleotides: TGCGCCAGCAGCCAAGAAGGGACAGGGCCTTCACCCCTCCACTTT.